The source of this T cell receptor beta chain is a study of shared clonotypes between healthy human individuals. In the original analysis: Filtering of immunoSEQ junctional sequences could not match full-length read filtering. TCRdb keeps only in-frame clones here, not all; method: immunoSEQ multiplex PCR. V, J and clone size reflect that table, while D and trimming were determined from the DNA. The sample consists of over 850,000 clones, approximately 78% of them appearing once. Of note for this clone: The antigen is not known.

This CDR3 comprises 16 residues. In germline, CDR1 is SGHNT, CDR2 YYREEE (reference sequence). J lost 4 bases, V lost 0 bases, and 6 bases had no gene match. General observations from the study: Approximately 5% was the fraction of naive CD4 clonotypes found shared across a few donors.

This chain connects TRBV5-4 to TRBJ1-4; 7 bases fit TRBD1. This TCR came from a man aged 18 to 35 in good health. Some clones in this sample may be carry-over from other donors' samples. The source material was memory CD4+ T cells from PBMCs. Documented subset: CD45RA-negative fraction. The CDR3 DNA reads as TGTGCCAGCAGCTTGGTTACAGGGGTCAGTAATGAAAAACTGTTTTTT. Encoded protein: CASSLVTGVSNEKLFF. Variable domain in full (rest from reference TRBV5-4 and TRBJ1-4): ETGVTQSPTHLIKTRGQQVTLRCSSQSGHNTVSWYQQALGQGPQFIFQYYREEENGRGNFPPRFSGLQFPNYSSELNVNALELDDSALYLCASSLVTGVSNEKLFFGSGTQLSVL.